This T cell receptor beta chain is drawn from a study of cytomegalovirus exposure and HLA in healthy donors. Study-level points and caveats: The authors confirmed in vitro that three CMV-associated chains were specific for CMV antigens. Later analysis demonstrated an association between a missense DCLRE1C variant and TCR beta V- and J-gene trimming. DRB1 showed the most TCR associations and HLA-C the fewest in a later analysis, as rates varied by HLA locus.

The primer mix had 60 Vbeta and 13 Jbeta primers. The assay was immunoSEQ multiplex PCR, and TCRdb's table has in-frame clones only and misses some. This sample has approximately 130,000 clones, with around 75% found just once. The CDR3 extends over 16 amino acids. Per the germline V gene, CDR1 is SQVTM and CDR2 is ANQGSEA. To note about this clone: As yet, its antigen is unknown. The junction departs from germline at one end; a sequencing error may be responsible.

The receptor's source is a man aged 30 to 45 in good health and CMV-seronegative. This chain connects TRBV29-1 to TRBJ1-2; 7 nucleotides align to TRBD1. Sequencing input: PBMCs. CDR3 in amino acids: CSVQEGPMGQTDGYTF. CDR3 bases: TGCAGCGTTCAAGAAGGTCCAATGGGACAGACAGATGGCTACACCTTC.